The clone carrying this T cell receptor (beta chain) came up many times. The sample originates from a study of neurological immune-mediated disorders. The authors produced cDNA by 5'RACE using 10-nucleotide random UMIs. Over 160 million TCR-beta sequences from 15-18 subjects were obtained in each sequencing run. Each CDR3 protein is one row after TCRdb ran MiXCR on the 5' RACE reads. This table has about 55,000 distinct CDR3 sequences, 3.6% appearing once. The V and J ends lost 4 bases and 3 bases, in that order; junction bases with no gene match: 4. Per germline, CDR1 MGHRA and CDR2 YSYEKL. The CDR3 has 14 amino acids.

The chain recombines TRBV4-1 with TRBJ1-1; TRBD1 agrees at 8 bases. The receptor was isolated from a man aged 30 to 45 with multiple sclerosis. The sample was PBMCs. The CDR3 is CASSPGQGDTEAFF. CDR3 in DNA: TGCGCCAGCAGCCCCGGACAGGGAGACACTGAAGCTTTCTTT.